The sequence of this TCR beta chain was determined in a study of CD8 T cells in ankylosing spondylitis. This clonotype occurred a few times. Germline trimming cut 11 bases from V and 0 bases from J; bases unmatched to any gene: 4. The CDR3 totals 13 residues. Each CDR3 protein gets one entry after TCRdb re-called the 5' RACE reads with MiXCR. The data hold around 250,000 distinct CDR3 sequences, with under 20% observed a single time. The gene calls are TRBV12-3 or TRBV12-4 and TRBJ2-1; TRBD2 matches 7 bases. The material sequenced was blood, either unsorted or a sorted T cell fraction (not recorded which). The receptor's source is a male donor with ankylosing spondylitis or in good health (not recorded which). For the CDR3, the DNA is TGTGCCGTGGGGGAGGGCTCCTACAATGAGCAGTTCTTC. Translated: CAVGEGSYNEQFF.